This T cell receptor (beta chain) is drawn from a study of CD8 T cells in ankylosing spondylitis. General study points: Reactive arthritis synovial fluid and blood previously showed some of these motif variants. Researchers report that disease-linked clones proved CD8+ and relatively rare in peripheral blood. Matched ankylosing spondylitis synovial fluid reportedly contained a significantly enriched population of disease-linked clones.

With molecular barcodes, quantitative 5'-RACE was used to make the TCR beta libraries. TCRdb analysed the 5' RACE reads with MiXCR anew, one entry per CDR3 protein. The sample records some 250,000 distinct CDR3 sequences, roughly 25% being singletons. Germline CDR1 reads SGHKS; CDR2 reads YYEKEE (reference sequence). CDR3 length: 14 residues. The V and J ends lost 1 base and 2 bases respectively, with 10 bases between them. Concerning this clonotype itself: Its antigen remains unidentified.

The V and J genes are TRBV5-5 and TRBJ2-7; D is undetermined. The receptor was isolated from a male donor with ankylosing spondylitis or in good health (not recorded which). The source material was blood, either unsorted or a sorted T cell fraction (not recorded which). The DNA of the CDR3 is TGTGCCAGCAGCTTGTCCACGATGCCCTACGAGCAGTACTTC. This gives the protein CASSLSTMPYEQYF.